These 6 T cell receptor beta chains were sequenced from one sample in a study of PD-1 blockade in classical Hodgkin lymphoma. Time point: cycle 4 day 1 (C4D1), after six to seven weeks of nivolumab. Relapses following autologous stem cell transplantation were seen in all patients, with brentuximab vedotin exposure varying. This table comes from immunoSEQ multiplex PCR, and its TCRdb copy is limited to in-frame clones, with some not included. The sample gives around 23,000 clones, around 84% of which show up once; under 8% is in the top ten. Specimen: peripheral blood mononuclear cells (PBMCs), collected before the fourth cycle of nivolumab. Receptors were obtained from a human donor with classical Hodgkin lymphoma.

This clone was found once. The CDR3, as DNA: TGTGCCAGCAGTAAAAGGACGGACAGAAATTCACCCCTCCACTTT. This sequence encodes CASSKRTDRNSPLHF. This chain links TRBV7-2 with TRBJ1-6, with TRBD1 as a possible D gene (6 bases). Germline loops: CDR1 SGHTA, CDR2 FQGNSA. The V and J ends lost 6 bases and 7 bases respectively, with 16 bases between them. CDR3 length: 15 residues.

CDR3 nucleotide sequence: TGTGCCAGCAGCTTGGCCGGGGTTGATCAGCCCCAGCATTTT. Translating it yields CASSLAGVDQPQHF. This sequence joins TRBV5-4 and TRBJ1-5; D remains unclear. The CDR3 extends over 14 amino acids. The germline V and J ends were trimmed by 0 bases and 5 bases, with 9 bases remaining between them. The germline V gene encodes CDR1 SGHNT and CDR2 YYREEE (reference sequence).

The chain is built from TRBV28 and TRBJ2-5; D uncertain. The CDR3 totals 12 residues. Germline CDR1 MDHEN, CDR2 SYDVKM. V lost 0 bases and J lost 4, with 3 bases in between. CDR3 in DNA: TGTGCCAGCAGTTTATGGGGAGAGACCCAGTACTTC. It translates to CASSLWGETQYF.

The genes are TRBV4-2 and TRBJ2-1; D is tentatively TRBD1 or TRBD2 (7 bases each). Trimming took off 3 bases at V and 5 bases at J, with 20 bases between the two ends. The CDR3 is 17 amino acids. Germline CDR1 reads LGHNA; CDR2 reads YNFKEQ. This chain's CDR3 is CASSHLLAPGGNNEQFF. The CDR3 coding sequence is TGTGCCAGCAGCCATTTACTAGCGCCAGGGGGGAACAATGAGCAGTTCTTC.

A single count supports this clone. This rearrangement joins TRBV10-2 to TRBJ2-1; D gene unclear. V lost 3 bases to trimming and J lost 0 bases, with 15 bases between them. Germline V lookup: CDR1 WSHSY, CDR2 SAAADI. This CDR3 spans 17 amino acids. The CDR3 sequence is CASSDPGWSSSYNEQFF. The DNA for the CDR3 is TGCGCCAGCAGTGACCCTGGGTGGTCGAGCTCCTACAATGAGCAGTTCTTC.

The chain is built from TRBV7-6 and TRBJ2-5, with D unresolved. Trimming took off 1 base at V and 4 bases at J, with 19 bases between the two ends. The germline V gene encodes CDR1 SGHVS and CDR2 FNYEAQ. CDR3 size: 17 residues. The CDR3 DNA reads TGTGCCAGCAGCTTAGGGGCAGTCGTAGCCCAAGGAGAGACCCAGTACTTC. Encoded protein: CASSLGAVVAQGETQYF.